This T cell receptor beta chain was found in a study of blood T cell repertoires in COVID-19. Study-level background: From the United States, Italy and Spain came samples of acute and convalescent COVID-19. Sample material is recorded as cDNA or gDNA derived from T cells, B-cell-depleted T cells, or PBMCs.

CDR1 is MNHEY and CDR2 is SMNVEV in the germline V gene (reference sequence). V was pared by 4 bases and J by 1 base, with 13 bases between. The CDR3 is 15 residues long. How the authors handled the data: By means of reference gene primer amplification, nucleated cell counts were estimated. Libraries were prepared by immunoSEQ multiplex PCR; TCRdb keeps only in-frame clonotypes and omits some of them. From that table come the V and J calls and clone size; the DNA was used to work out D and trimming. Here the sample spans 70,000 or so clones, approximately 90% being singletons. The sample comprised peripheral blood. This sequence joins TRBV27 and TRBJ1-1; D is uncertain. This sequence originates from an elderly woman with active COVID-19. The CDR3 is CASSSGGRGNTEAFF. CDR3 nucleotide sequence: TGTGCCAGCAGTTCGGGAGGTCGAGGGAACACTGAAGCTTTCTTT.